The present TCR beta chain was sequenced within a study of T cell responses to AZD1222 COVID-19 vaccine. General study points: Spike was spanned by vaccine-associated CD4 TCRs, which were dominant at 160-218 and 743-854. Seropositivity was recorded at baseline in only a handful of AZD1222 recipients. With two AZD1222 doses given, Spike-specific TCR breadth and depth both rose. The donor cohort was predominantly white British with a female majority, and clonal diversity may have been underestimated.

Measured with immunoSEQ multiplex PCR; TCRdb has only the in-frame clones, and not every one. The sample contains 65,000 to 85,000 clones, about 85% of which appear only once. The germline V gene has CDR1 SGHAT and CDR2 FQNNGV. V lost 3 bases and J 0 bases, leaving 13 bases between the germline ends. This CDR3 has 16 amino acids. In regard to this clone: Its antigen is not known.

The receptor was isolated from an adult in good health. The chain uses TRBV11-2 and TRBJ2-3; tentatively, D is TRBD2 (6 bases). This sample comprised peripheral blood, obtained on day 0 of AZD1222 vaccination. CDR3 in amino acids: CASSLTPGASTDTQYF. In DNA form, the CDR3 reads TGTGCCAGCAGCTTGACTCCGGGAGCCAGCACAGATACGCAGTATTTT.